This is a list of T cell receptor beta chains from one sample in a study of CD8+ T cells in alopecia areata. Produced via immunoSEQ multiplex PCR; TCRdb's table is partial and in-frame only. Of about 180,000 clones listed, about 51% are singletons. This specimen was CD8+ T cells sorted from blood, taken between weeks 51 and 54, from a patient treated with tofacitinib. The receptors derive from a human donor with alopecia areata. Each CDR3 is given with its conserved first and last residue. A D gene is named only where the DNA matches it firmly. The size of a clone is reported for some rows only, either as once, few or many, or as a class for expanded clones.

V gene	D gene	clone size	J gene	CDR3 protein	CDR3 DNA
TRBV7-9	.	once	TRBJ2-7	CASSLVRDSVPYEQYF	TGTGCCAGCAGCTTAGTTCGCGACAGCGTACCCTACGAGCAGTACTTC
TRBV30	.	.	TRBJ1-6	CAWSDPRYPWALHF	TGTGCCTGGAGTGACCCCCGGTACCCCTGGGCCCTCCACTTT
TRBV7-9	.	.	TRBJ2-5	CASSLLSREETQYF	TGTGCCAGCAGCTTACTCTCCAGAGAAGAGACCCAGTACTTC
TRBV7-2	TRBD1	.	TRBJ1-5	CASSLVWDSYQPQHF	TGTGCCAGCAGCTTAGTATGGGACAGCTATCAGCCCCAGCATTTT
TRBV5-1	.	.	TRBJ2-1	CASSLADEQFF	TGCGCCAGCAGCTTGGCCGATGAGCAGTTCTTC
TRBV23-1	.	.	TRBJ2-1	CASSQYGLF	TGCGCCAGCAGTCAATATGGCCTCTTC
TRBV30	.	.	TRBJ2-1	CAWSVGNEQFF	TGTGCCTGGAGTGTCGGCAATGAGCAGTTCTTC
TRBV28	TRBD2	.	TRBJ2-7	CASDLAGGRSSYEQYF	TGTGCCAGCGATCTAGCGGGGGGTCGAAGCTCCTACGAGCAGTACTTC
TRBV7-7	.	.	TRBJ2-2	CASSLRASAGELFF	TGTGCCAGCAGCTTACGGGCGAGCGCCGGGGAGCTGTTTTTT
TRBV29-1	.	.	TRBJ1-2	CSVDREWYGYTF	TGCAGCGTTGACAGGGAATGGTATGGCTACACCTTC
TRBV30	.	.	TRBJ1-1	CAGSQGTEAFF	TGTGCAGGGAGCCAGGGAACTGAAGCTTTCTTT
TRBV13	TRBD2	.	TRBJ2-7	CASSFGGASYEQYF	TGTGCCAGCAGCTTCGGGGGGGCGTCCTACGAGCAGTACTTC
TRBV5-1	.	few	TRBJ2-3	CASSLSGRYTDTQYF	TGCGCCAGCAGCTTGTCGGGACGGTACACAGATACGCAGTATTTT
TRBV7-3	TRBD2	.	TRBJ2-2	CASSLPGRENTGELFF	TGTGCCAGCAGCTTACCAGGGAGGGAGAACACCGGGGAGCTGTTTTTT
TRBV5-6	TRBD2	.	TRBJ2-2	CASSLSGVNTGELFF	TGTGCCAGCAGCTTAAGCGGGGTGAACACCGGGGAGCTGTTTTTT
TRBV29-1	.	.	TRBJ2-3	CSVVRGSTDTQYF	TGCAGCGTTGTCCGGGGTTCCACAGATACGCAGTATTTT
TRBV6-1	.	.	TRBJ2-2	CASRVSSPGELFF	TGTGCCAGCAGAGTCTCCAGTCCCGGGGAGCTGTTTTTT
TRBV13	TRBD1	few	TRBJ2-7	CASSRGTGFYEQYF	TGTGCCAGCAGCAGAGGGACAGGGTTTTACGAGCAGTACTTC
TRBV11-2	.	.	TRBJ2-5	CASGQETQYF	TGTGCCAGCGGCCAAGAGACCCAGTACTTC
TRBV12-5	TRBD2	few	TRBJ2-2	CAASGGVNTGELFF	TGTGCCGCTAGCGGGGGAGTTAACACCGGGGAGCTGTTTTTT
TRBV10-3	.	.	TRBJ2-7	CALGAVSYEQYF	TGTGCACTCGGGGCGGTTTCCTACGAGCAGTACTTC
TRBV4-2	.	few	TRBJ2-7	CASSQDHGSSYEQYF	TGTGCCAGCAGCCAAGATCACGGCAGCTCCTACGAGCAGTACTTC
TRBV5-1	.	.	TRBJ2-1	CASSVWTSDYNEQFF	TGCGCCAGCAGCGTATGGACCTCGGATTACAATGAGCAGTTCTTC
TRBV4-2	.	.	TRBJ2-7	CASSQHMVYEQYF	TGTGCCAGCAGCCAACACATGGTCTACGAGCAGTACTTC
TRBV4-2	TRBD1	.	TRBJ2-7	CASSQGGGHEQYF	TGTGCCAGCAGCCAAGGAGGGGGCCACGAGCAGTACTTC
TRBV20-1	.	.	TRBJ2-1	CSARGPNEQFF	TGCAGTGCTAGAGGTCCCAATGAGCAGTTCTTC
TRBV11-2	.	.	TRBJ2-1	CASSLTNEQFF	TGTGCCAGCAGCCTTACGAATGAGCAGTTCTTC
TRBV7-2	TRBD2	.	TRBJ2-3	CASTTGTSGSDTQYF	TGTGCCAGCACTACCGGGACTAGCGGCTCAGATACGCAGTATTTT
TRBV4-1	.	few	TRBJ1-5	CASSQVKGENNQPQHF	TGCGCCAGCAGCCAAGTAAAGGGGGAGAACAATCAGCCCCAGCATTTT
TRBV6-6	.	.	TRBJ1-5	CASSYPNDEARISHF	TGTGCCAGCAGTTACCCCAACGACGAGGCCAGAATCTCGCATTTT
TRBV6-5	TRBD2	.	TRBJ2-2	CASSYLAGNTGELFF	TGTGCCAGCAGTTACTTAGCGGGGAACACCGGGGAGCTGTTTTTT
TRBV27	TRBD1	.	TRBJ1-2	CASSSTGLRGYTF	TGTGCCAGCAGCTCGACAGGGCTAAGGGGCTACACCTTC
TRBV14	.	.	TRBJ1-1	CASSLQENTEAFF	TGTGCCAGCAGCCTACAGGAGAACACTGAAGCTTTCTTT
TRBV9	.	.	TRBJ2-7	CASSVVGARVNEQYF	TGTGCCAGCAGCGTAGTGGGGGCGCGGGTGAACGAGCAGTACTTC
TRBV5-1	TRBD1	.	TRBJ2-7	CASSPRDRGYEQYF	TGCGCCAGCAGCCCCCGGGACAGGGGTTACGAGCAGTACTTC
TRBV7-2	TRBD1	.	TRBJ1-1	CASSPRTGRYTEAFF	TGTGCCAGCAGCCCCCGGACAGGGCGATACACTGAAGCTTTCTTT
TRBV30	.	.	TRBJ1-3	CAWGTDSGNTIYF	TGTGCCTGGGGGACTGATTCTGGAAACACCATATATTTT
TRBV2	.	.	TRBJ1-2	CAAEEFLMTNYGYTF	TGTGCCGCCGAAGAATTCTTAATGACGAACTATGGCTACACCTTC
TRBV29-1	TRBD1	.	TRBJ1-2	CSASGTDENYGYTF	TGCAGCGCCTCCGGGACAGACGAAAACTATGGCTACACCTTC
TRBV5-6	.	once	TRBJ2-7	CASSLTDSYEQYF	TGTGCCAGCAGCTTGACCGACTCTTACGAGCAGTACTTC
TRBV29-1	TRBD1	.	TRBJ1-2	CSVEGSSGGAEGYTF	TGCAGCGTTGAAGGGTCGTCAGGGGGCGCGGAAGGCTACACCTTC
TRBV27	TRBD1	.	TRBJ2-7	CASSLYGTGGEGEQYF	TGTGCCAGCAGTTTATACGGGACAGGGGGGGAAGGCGAGCAGTACTTC
TRBV2	.	.	TRBJ1-2	CASSHWTEGYTF	TGTGCCAGCAGCCATTGGACCGAAGGCTACACCTTC
TRBV27	TRBD1	few	TRBJ1-1	CASTKRGQNTEAFF	TGTGCCAGCACCAAAAGGGGGCAAAATACTGAAGCTTTCTTT
TRBV2	.	.	TRBJ2-3	CASSEVGSPNTDTQYF	TGTGCCAGCAGTGAAGTTGGTAGCCCGAACACAGATACGCAGTATTTT
TRBV19	.	.	TRBJ1-6	CASSETAVVNSPLHF	TGTGCCAGTAGTGAAACGGCAGTGGTTAATTCACCCCTCCACTTT
TRBV9	TRBD2	few	TRBJ2-5	CASSVELAGGPQYF	TGTGCCAGCAGCGTAGAATTGGCGGGGGGGCCCCAGTACTTC
TRBV12-5	.	once	TRBJ1-2	CASGSHSGANYGYTF	TGTGCTAGTGGTTCTCATAGTGGAGCTAACTATGGCTACACCTTC
TRBV11-2	.	.	TRBJ2-7	CASSLIQLYEQYF	TGTGCCAGCAGCTTGATACAGCTCTACGAGCAGTACTTC
TRBV5-6	TRBD2	.	TRBJ2-7	CASSGSTSGGSYEQYF	TGTGCCAGCAGCGGCTCGACTAGCGGGGGGAGCTACGAGCAGTACTTC
TRBV6-5	.	.	TRBJ1-2	CASRAGEGSQGYTF	TGTGCCAGCAGGGCCGGAGAAGGCAGCCAGGGCTACACCTTC
TRBV9	.	few	TRBJ2-5	CASSGGDATQYF	TGTGCCAGCAGCGGAGGGGATGCGACCCAGTACTTC
TRBV5-6	TRBD1	few	TRBJ2-5	CASSWGTGQTQYF	TGTGCCAGCAGCTGGGGGACAGGTCAGACCCAGTACTTC
TRBV30	.	.	TRBJ2-7	CAWAGNPYEQYF	TGTGCCTGGGCCGGGAACCCCTACGAGCAGTACTTC
TRBV13	.	.	TRBJ2-5	CASSPPIQETQYF	TGTGCCAGCAGCCCCCCAATCCAAGAGACCCAGTACTTC
TRBV5-4	TRBD1	.	TRBJ1-5	CASSMGQRHNQPQHF	TGTGCCAGCAGCATGGGACAGAGACACAATCAGCCCCAGCATTTT